This is a list of T cell receptor beta chains from one sample in a study of blood T cell repertoires in COVID-19. The repertoire was sequenced with immunoSEQ multiplex PCR; TCRdb's copy has only in-frame clones and lacks some. The table records nearly 80,000 clones, 65% to 85% of them present only once. The specimen was peripheral blood. These receptors came from a man in his 60s with active or convalescent COVID-19. CDR3s include the opening cysteine and the closing phenylalanine or tryptophan. A D gene is named only where the DNA matches it firmly. Only some rows state a clone size, as once, few, many or a class for expanded clones.

j_call	v_call	clone_size	d_call	cdr3_aa	cdr3_nt
TRBJ2-3	TRBV10-3	NA	NA	CAISTGGGGTDTQYF	TGTGCCATCAGTACCGGGGGTGGGGGCACAGATACGCAGTATTTT
TRBJ1-6	TRBV30	NA	NA	CAWSVMTTNSPLHF	TGTGCCTGGAGTGTAATGACAACCAATTCACCCCTCCACTTT
TRBJ2-3	TRBV5-5	NA	TRBD2	CASSWGSGARGTDTQYF	TGTGCCAGCAGCTGGGGTAGCGGGGCAAGAGGGACAGATACGCAGTATTTT
TRBJ2-3	TRBV5-1	NA	NA	CASSLGGGLSTDTQYF	TGCGCCAGCAGCTTAGGGGGTGGGCTAAGCACAGATACGCAGTATTTT
TRBJ1-5	TRBV20-1	NA	NA	CSASSGVSDEGPQHF	TGCAGTGCTAGTTCTGGCGTTAGCGACGAGGGGCCCCAGCATTTT
TRBJ2-7	TRBV3-1/TRBV3-2	NA	TRBD1	CASSLGTGLSYEQYF	TGTGCCAGCAGCCTTGGGACAGGCCTCTCCTACGAGCAGTACTTC
TRBJ1-5	TRBV2	NA	NA	CASSWEGNQPQHF	TGTGCCAGCAGCTGGGAGGGCAATCAGCCCCAGCATTTT
TRBJ2-1	TRBV7-9	NA	NA	CASSHGGYEQFF	TGTGCCAGCAGCCATGGGGGGTATGAGCAGTTCTTC
TRBJ1-2	TRBV5-4	NA	NA	CASSFQGSNYGYTF	TGTGCCAGCAGCTTCCAGGGATCAAACTATGGCTACACCTTC
TRBJ2-1	TRBV11-2	NA	TRBD2	CASSLDAGGAPEQFF	TGTGCCAGCAGCTTAGACGCCGGGGGGGCTCCCGAGCAGTTCTTC
TRBJ1-1	TRBV6-1	NA	NA	CASSEAMGRVNTEAFF	TGTGCCAGCAGTGAAGCGATGGGCAGGGTTAACACTGAAGCTTTCTTT
TRBJ1-4	TRBV5-6	NA	TRBD1	CASSSTGPNAYEKLFF	TGTGCCAGCAGCTCGACAGGGCCCAACGCTTATGAAAAACTGTTTTTT
TRBJ2-3	TRBV9	NA	NA	CASSPRLDSIADTQYF	TGTGCCAGCAGCCCCCGACTAGATTCTATCGCAGATACGCAGTATTTT
TRBJ1-5	TRBV3-1/TRBV3-2	few	TRBD1	CASSQAGTGGTQPQHF	TGTGCCAGCAGCCAAGCCGGGACAGGGGGCACTCAGCCCCAGCATTTT
TRBJ1-1	TRBV5-6	once	NA	CASSFGSETANTEAFF	TGTGCCAGCAGCTTTGGGTCCGAGACAGCAAACACTGAAGCTTTCTTT
TRBJ1-2	TRBV4-1	few	NA	CASSPQAGEGYTF	TGCGCCAGCAGCCCCCAGGCAGGGGAAGGCTACACCTTC
TRBJ2-3	TRBV4-2	NA	TRBD2	CASSQDLAGSTDTQYF	TGTGCCAGCAGCCAAGACCTAGCGGGGAGCACAGATACGCAGTATTTT
TRBJ2-7	TRBV18	NA	TRBD2	CASSPTLAGDSYEQYF	TGTGCCAGCTCACCGACCCTGGCGGGGGACTCCTACGAGCAGTACTTC
TRBJ1-4	TRBV30	once	NA	CAWKLPVQNSPEKLFF	TGTGCCTGGAAACTCCCGGTGCAGAACAGTCCTGAAAAACTGTTTTTT
TRBJ1-2	TRBV7-9	NA	NA	CASSLRGGYGYTF	TGTGCCAGCAGCTTGCGGGGTGGCTATGGCTACACCTTC
TRBJ1-2	TRBV19	NA	NA	CASKPTGTNYGYTF	TGTGCCAGTAAGCCCACAGGCACTAACTATGGCTACACCTTC
TRBJ1-3	TRBV6-1	NA	NA	CASSETGVSGNTIYF	TGTGCCAGCAGTGAAACAGGAGTCTCTGGAAACACCATATATTTT
TRBJ2-5	TRBV5-1	NA	NA	CASSLAGETQYF	TGCGCCAGCAGCTTGGCCGGGGAGACCCAGTACTTC
TRBJ2-5	TRBV7-8	NA	TRBD2	CASSLGVAGQGETQYF	TGTGCCAGCAGCTTAGGTGTAGCGGGGCAGGGGGAGACCCAGTACTTC
TRBJ2-5	TRBV6-6	NA	TRBD2	CASSLPGLAQETQYF	TGTGCCAGCAGCCTTCCGGGACTAGCTCAAGAGACCCAGTACTTC
TRBJ2-7	TRBV5-4	NA	TRBD2	CASSLEGGGIEQYF	TGTGCCAGCAGCTTGGAGGGCGGGGGGATCGAGCAGTACTTC
TRBJ2-5	TRBV7-7	NA	NA	CASSRDQGETQYF	TGTGCTAGCAGCCGGGACCAGGGGGAGACCCAGTACTTC
TRBJ1-1	TRBV4-2	NA	NA	CASSPQRGNTEAFF	TGTGCCAGCAGCCCCCAGCGGGGGAACACTGAAGCTTTCTTT
TRBJ1-1	TRBV5-1	NA	TRBD1	CASSYGQGGQNTEAFF	TGCGCCAGCAGCTACGGACAGGGTGGACAGAACACTGAAGCTTTCTTT
TRBJ2-5	TRBV11-2	NA	TRBD2	CASSFLSGGAQETQYF	TGTGCCAGCAGCTTTCTGAGCGGGGGGGCACAGGAGACCCAGTACTTC
TRBJ2-7	TRBV19	NA	TRBD1	CASTPGQGSYEQYF	TGTGCCAGTACCCCGGGACAGGGCTCCTACGAGCAGTACTTC
TRBJ2-3	TRBV7-9	few	NA	CASSPDSTDTQYF	TGTGCCAGCAGCCCCGACTCCACAGATACGCAGTATTTT
TRBJ1-2	TRBV7-9	once	TRBD1	CASSPGTAAAHGYTF	TGTGCCAGCAGCCCGGGGACAGCGGCCGCTCATGGCTACACCTTC
TRBJ1-6	TRBV11-2	few	NA	CASSSRLSYNSPLHF	TGTGCCAGCAGCTCCCGACTCTCCTATAATTCACCCCTCCACTTT
TRBJ2-5	TRBV6-1	NA	TRBD2	CASSERSGGTQETQYF	TGTGCCAGCAGTGAACGAAGCGGGGGGACCCAAGAGACCCAGTACTTC
TRBJ1-4	TRBV7-2	NA	NA	CASSLGGTSNEKLFF	TGTGCCAGCAGCTTAGGCGGGACGTCGAATGAAAAACTGTTTTTT
TRBJ1-2	TRBV7-9	NA	NA	CASSLGNDGIYGYTF	TGTGCCAGCAGCTTAGGTAACGACGGGATCTATGGCTACACCTTC
TRBJ1-2	TRBV30	few	NA	CAWRVSRVSYGYTF	TGTGCCTGGAGGGTTTCCCGGGTTAGCTATGGCTACACCTTC
TRBJ2-3	TRBV19	once	TRBD2	CASSIAASGGAWDTQYF	TGTGCCAGTAGTATAGCCGCCAGCGGGGGGGCCTGGGATACGCAGTATTTT
TRBJ2-7	TRBV5-4	few	NA	CASSFQGPMSSYEQYF	TGTGCCAGCAGCTTTCAGGGCCCCATGAGCTCCTACGAGCAGTACTTC
TRBJ2-5	TRBV3-1/TRBV3-2	NA	NA	CASSQVAFSAETQYF	TGTGCCAGCAGCCAAGTAGCTTTTTCGGCCGAGACCCAGTACTTC
TRBJ1-1	TRBV29-1	NA	TRBD1	CSVARGQIKNTEAFF	TGCAGCGTCGCGCGGGGACAGATTAAGAACACTGAAGCTTTCTTT
TRBJ2-7	TRBV7-8	NA	TRBD1	CASSLDPWTGVEQYF	TGTGCCAGCAGCTTAGATCCATGGACAGGGGTCGAGCAGTACTTC
TRBJ2-5	TRBV7-2	NA	TRBD1	CASSTDRGGQETQYF	TGTGCCAGCAGCACCGACAGGGGGGGACAAGAGACCCAGTACTTC
TRBJ2-3	TRBV11-2	NA	TRBD2	CASSPLWGGNTDTQYF	TGTGCCAGCAGCCCTCTCTGGGGGGGGAACACAGATACGCAGTATTTT
TRBJ1-2	TRBV7-3	NA	TRBD1	CASSLGGQRYGYTF	TGTGCCAGCAGCTTAGGGGGACAGCGCTATGGCTACACCTTC
TRBJ2-7	TRBV20-1	NA	NA	CSAASGFEQYF	TGCAGTGCTGCTTCAGGGTTCGAGCAGTACTTC
TRBJ1-5	TRBV18	NA	TRBD1	CASSPGQGRNQPQHF	TGTGCCAGCTCACCTGGACAGGGACGCAATCAGCCCCAGCATTTT
TRBJ1-5	TRBV24-1	once	NA	CATSETGSGQPQHF	TGTGCCACCAGTGAAACAGGGTCGGGTCAGCCCCAGCATTTT